This passage covers 8 T cell receptor beta chains from one sample sequenced in a study of regulatory T cells in long-lasting Graves disease. Time point: newly diagnosed GD, antithyroid drugs for less than 3 months. RNA from PBMCs was the source of the TCR library. CDR3-region Arm-PCR and iRepertoire HTBI primers produced the TCR beta libraries. Using its own MiXCR run on the multiplex PCR reads, TCRdb lists one record per CDR3 protein. Among roughly 400,000 distinct CDR3 sequences listed, about 15% were seen once. These same data were also listed under a study on T cells in Graves' hyperthyroidism and ophthalmopathy.

This specimen consisted of peripheral blood mononuclear cells (PBMCs), obtained at new diagnosis, from a patient treated with antithyroid drugs. The receptors originated from a woman in her forties with Graves disease.

Worth noting for this clonotype: With only one base between it and a far larger clone, this is likely a read error. The rearrangement uses TRBV7-9 and TRBJ2-3; 8 positions match TRBD2. The CDR3 runs 15 residues. In germline, CDR1 is SEHNR, CDR2 FQNEAQ (reference sequence). Written as DNA, the CDR3 is TGTGCCAGCAGCTCAGCGGGAGCGAGCACAGATGCGCAGTATTTT. It translates to CASSSAGASTDAQYF. Looking up the rest from reference TRBV7-9 and TRBJ2-3 gives the full variable domain: DTGVSQNPRHKITKRGQNVTFRCDPISEHNRLYWYRQTLGQGPEFLTYFQNEAQLEKSRLLSDRFSAERPKGSFSTLEIQRTEQGDSAMYLCASSSAGASTDAQYFGPGTRLTVL.

This clonotype was seen repeatedly, ten times or more. V is TRBV5-6 and J is TRBJ2-1, with D possibly TRBD2 on 6 matching bases. The CDR3 covers 14 residues. Per the germline V gene, CDR1 is SGHDT and CDR2 is YYEEEE. Trimming took 0 bases from V and 7 from J, leaving 11 bases between them. This CDR3 reads CASSLAAGSNEQFF. The CDR3 coding sequence is TGTGCCAGCAGCTTGGCCGCGGGAAGTAATGAGCAGTTCTTC.

J is TRBJ2-6 and V is TRBV28; D remains unclear. The germline gives CDR1 MDHEN, CDR2 SYDVKM. CDR3 length equals 18 residues. V was cut by 4 bases and J by 0 bases, with 16 bases left in between. CDR3 sequence (DNA): TGTGCCAGCAGTTATCGGGCTCTCATCTTCTCTGGGGCCAACGTCCTGACTTTC. Protein product: CASSYRALIFSGANVLTF.

The genes are TRBV4-1 and TRBJ1-6; D might be TRBD1 (5 bases). The CDR3 is 17 amino acids. V was pared by 1 base and J by 10 bases, with 20 bases between. Germline V CDR1 and CDR2: MGHRA, YSYEKL. CDR3 loop: CASSQGDSGFTESPLHF. The CDR3 bases are TGCGCCAGCAGCCAAGGGGACTCAGGGTTTACGGAGTCACCCCTCCACTTT.

In this sample, this clonotype turned up many times. The chain links TRBV12-3 or TRBV12-4 to TRBJ1-4, with a possible D match to TRBD1 (5 bases). The V gene lost 1 base and the J gene lost 8 bases, with 17 bases spanning the gap. The CDR3 runs 16 residues. The CDR3 spells CASSLGGGGVGEKLFF. CDR3 DNA sequence: TGTGCCAGCAGTTTAGGCGGAGGAGGGGTAGGAGAAAAACTGTTTTTT.

The genes are TRBV5-4 and TRBJ2-4; 9 nucleotides match TRBD2. This CDR3 region has 14 residues. The V and J ends lost 4 bases and 9 bases, in that order; junction bases with no gene match: 8. The germline CDR1 and CDR2 sequences are SGHNT and YYREEE (reference sequence). The CDR3 protein is CASSPRRAGGIQYF. The CDR3 region has the DNA TGTGCCAGCAGCCCTAGACGAGCGGGGGGCATTCAGTACTTC.

This clonotype has at least ten counts. The V call is TRBV19, the J call TRBJ2-7, with 16 bases identical to TRBD2. Looked up from germline, CDR1 is LNHDA and CDR2 is SQIVND (reference sequence). Trimming took 6 bases from V and 2 from J; bases not matched to a gene: 10. The length of the CDR3 is 18 residues. As DNA, the CDR3 is TGTGCCAGTAGCCCACGTGGGACTAGCGGGAGGGCCCCCTACGAGCAGTACTTC. This gives the protein CASSPRGTSGRAPYEQYF.

This clonotype was counted once. This may be a read error: a much more frequent sequence differs by one nucleotide. The chain has TRBV6-1 and TRBJ2-3; D may correspond to TRBD1 or TRBD2 (5 bases each). The germline gives CDR1 MNHNS, CDR2 SASEGT. The CDR3 runs to 14 residues. DNA for the CDR3: TGTGCCAGCACCGAGGGACGGAGCACAGATATGCAGTATTTT. This encodes CASTEGRSTDMQYF.